The 32 T cell receptor beta chains given below trace back to one sample, sequenced in a study of T cells after somatic rescue of genetic block. The table came from immunoSEQ multiplex PCR; TCRdb's copy has only in-frame clones and leaves some out. The sample yields roughly 10,000 clones, 74% seen once. Input material: peripheral blood mononuclear cells (PBMCs). The receptors come from a boy between 10 and 17 years old.

The rearrangement joins TRBV10-3 to TRBJ2-7, with D tentatively TRBD1 or TRBD2 (6 bases each). Germline V gene lookup returns CDR1 ENHRY and CDR2 SYGVKD. CDR3 length equals 14 residues. Trimming took off 10 bases at V and 0 bases at J, with 16 bases between the two ends. CDR3 DNA: TGTGCCACCACGGAAGGGGGGCGCTCCTACGAGCAGTACTTC. This encodes CATTEGGRSYEQYF.

This clone is a singleton in its sample. This rearrangement joins TRBV7-3 to TRBJ2-2; possibly TRBD2 for D (6 bases). Trimming removed 3 bases from V and 7 bases from J, with 6 bases in between. Germline V CDR1 and CDR2: SGHTA, FQGTGA. CDR3 length equals 12 residues. The chain's CDR3 is CASSFGGGELFF. In DNA form, the CDR3 reads TGTGCCAGCAGCTTCGGGGGCGGGGAGCTGTTTTTT.

The chain recombines TRBV27 with TRBJ2-7; possible D gene TRBD2, 6 bases. Per germline, CDR1 MNHEY and CDR2 SMNVEV (reference sequence). The CDR3 has 14 residues. The V end was cut by 1 base, the J end by 2 bases, with 9 bases between. DNA for the CDR3: TGTGCCAGCAGTTTATTCGGGAGAGCCTACGAGCAGTACTTC. As protein: CASSLFGRAYEQYF.

The chain couples TRBV18 to TRBJ2-5, with D perhaps matching TRBD1 (5 bases). CDR1 and CDR2 from the germline V gene are KGHSH and LQKENI. V was shortened by 8 bases and J by 3 bases, with 16 bases between the two germline ends. This CDR3 contains 14 residues. The CDR3 DNA is TGTGCCAGCCGAGTTGGGGCGACCGAAGAGACCCAGTACTTC. The encoded protein is CASRVGATEETQYF. The variable domain in full, completed from reference TRBV18 and TRBJ2-5, reads NAGVMQNPRHLVRRRGQEARLRCSPMKGHSHVYWYRQLPEEGLKFMVYLQKENIIDESGMPKERFSAEFPKEGPSILRIQQVVRGDSAAYFCASRVGATEETQYFGPGTRLLVL.

As to this clone: Being one base from a much bigger clone, this may be a read error. Additional DNA sequences in this sample encode the identical CDR3. The V gene is TRBV11-1, the J gene TRBJ2-3; D is perhaps TRBD2 (5 bases). Germline CDR1 and CDR2: SGHAT and FQDESV (reference sequence). This CDR3 spans 14 amino acids. Written as DNA, the CDR3 is TGTGCCAGCAGCCTAAGGCCGGGAACAGATACACAGTATTTT. Its translation is CASSLRPGTDTQYF.

This chain uses TRBV19 with TRBJ2-6; D uncertain. The CDR3 covers 14 residues. Germline V gives CDR1 LNHDA, CDR2 SQIVND (reference sequence). Between the trimmed V and J ends, which lost 4 bases and 0 bases, there was a span of 4 bases. CDR3 in amino acids: CASSTGSGANVLTF. The CDR3 region has the DNA TGTGCCAGTAGTACGGGCTCTGGGGCCAACGTCCTGACTTTC.

CDR3: CAADTLPYNEQFF. The CDR3, as DNA: TGTGCCGCCGACACGTTGCCCTACAATGAGCAGTTCTTC. V usage is TRBV6-1 and J usage is TRBJ2-1; D remains ambiguous. From germline, CDR1 is MNHNS and CDR2 SASEGT. V shed 11 bases and J shed 2 bases, with 13 bases lying between them. The CDR3 totals 13 residues.

In its sample, this clone was seen a few times. The rearrangement uses TRBV2 and TRBJ2-5, with 9 bases lining up with TRBD2. The J segment lost 2 bases and the V segment lost 5 bases, leaving 3 bases of the junction unmatched. Germline-derived CDR1 and CDR2 are SNHLY and FYNNEI. The CDR3 is 14 amino acids. CDR3 DNA sequence: TGTGCCAGCAGTCCCACTAGCGGGCAAGAGACCCAGTACTTC. Translation gives CASSPTSGQETQYF.

The rearrangement links TRBV10-3 to TRBJ2-1; no firm D call. The germline V gene encodes CDR1 ENHRY and CDR2 SYGVKD. Deletions cut 0 bases from V and 10 bases from J, with 13 bases between. This CDR3 is 14 amino acids long. The CDR3 reads CAISESEGRSEQFF. The CDR3 DNA reads as TGTGCCATCAGTGAGTCGGAAGGCAGGTCGGAGCAGTTCTTC.

This clone was counted between two and nine times. The chain recombines TRBV5-5 with TRBJ1-5; 8 bases fit TRBD1. Germline V CDR1 and CDR2: SGHKS, YYEKEE (reference sequence). Unmatched junction bases numbered 2, after V lost 5 bases and J lost 4 bases. CDR3 length equals 13 residues. The CDR3 loop is CASSWTGNQPQHF. CDR3 DNA: TGTGCCAGCAGTTGGACAGGGAATCAGCCCCAGCATTTT.

This chain connects TRBV28 to TRBJ2-5, with D possibly being TRBD2 (5 bases). Trimming left V 5 bases short and J 0 bases short, with 13 bases between. Germline V gives CDR1 MDHEN, CDR2 SYDVKM. This CDR3 spans 15 amino acids. The chain's CDR3 is CASSPIAPYQETQYF. Written as DNA, the CDR3 is TGTGCCAGCAGTCCAATAGCGCCCTACCAAGAGACCCAGTACTTC.

This chain connects TRBV7-9 to TRBJ1-2; 8 bases agree with TRBD1. Losses at the gene ends were 3 bases for V and 3 bases for J; bases not matched to a gene: 3. Germline CDR1 and CDR2: SEHNR and FQNEAQ (reference sequence). There are 14 residues in the CDR3. In DNA form, the CDR3 reads TGTGCCAGCAGCTTTGAGGGACAGGACTATGGCTACACCTTC. This codes for CASSFEGQDYGYTF.

The gene calls are TRBV5-1 and TRBJ2-5, with 8 bases matching TRBD1. The CDR3 totals 13 residues. Germline CDR1 SGHRS, CDR2 YFSETQ. The ends lost 4 bases at V and 11 bases at J; junction bases unmatched: 10. CDR3 nucleotides: TGCGCCAGCAGCGTCCAGGGGGCTGGGGAGCAGTACTTC. Protein: CASSVQGAGEQYF.

This chain connects TRBV28 to TRBJ2-3; a weak D match, TRBD2 (7 bases). V dropped 1 base and J dropped 8 bases, with 10 bases sitting between them. Germline V gives CDR1 MDHEN, CDR2 SYDVKM. The CDR3 is made up of 13 amino acids. The DNA for the CDR3 is TGTGCCAGCAGTTTATTTAGGGGGGGTACGCAGTATTTT. It translates to CASSLFRGGTQYF.

V is TRBV7-8 and J is TRBJ2-3, with 7 bases fitting TRBD2. Losses at the gene ends were 5 bases for V and 2 bases for J; bases not matched to a gene: 10. The CDR3 contains 16 residues. In germline, CDR1 is SGHVS, CDR2 FQNEAQ. CDR3 sequence: CASSTRLAWLTDTQYF. The CDR3 region has the DNA TGTGCCAGCAGCACAAGACTAGCCTGGCTCACAGATACGCAGTATTTT.

The genes are TRBV29-1 and TRBJ1-1; a possible D gene is TRBD1 (6 bases). The ends were cut back, 2 bases at V and 0 bases at J, with 16 bases in the middle. This CDR3 comprises 16 residues. From germline, CDR1 is SQVTM and CDR2 ANQGSEA. The CDR3 DNA sequence: TGCAGCGTTGAAAAGGGGGGAAAAATGATGAACACTGAAGCTTTCTTT. It encodes CSVEKGGKMMNTEAFF.

The rearrangement uses TRBV28 and TRBJ1-1, with D unclear. Germline values: CDR1 MDHEN, CDR2 SYDVKM. Deletions cut 3 bases from V and 1 base from J, with 3 bases between. The CDR3 length is 12 residues. The CDR3 protein is CASSFWNTEAFF. The CDR3 bases are TGTGCCAGCAGTTTTTGGAACACTGAAGCTTTCTTT.

In its sample, this clone was seen a few times. CDR3 in DNA: TGTGCCAGCAGCGTTAGCGGGAAAGCCGGGGAGCTGTTTTTT. Its protein product is CASSVSGKAGELFF. The rearrangement uses TRBV9 and TRBJ2-2, with 8 bases aligning to TRBD2. The V gene's germline CDR1 is SGDLS and CDR2 YYNGEE. The CDR3 is made up of 14 amino acids. J gave up 6 bases and V 2 bases, and 3 bases lay outside the gene matches.

In its sample, this clone was seen a few times. The rearrangement links TRBV2 to TRBJ1-5, with 8 bases lining up with TRBD1. The CDR3 loop spans 15 amino acids. Germline V gene sequence: CDR1 SNHLY, CDR2 FYNNEI. The trim removed 6 bases at V and 3 bases at J, leaving 7 bases unmatched. The CDR3, as DNA: TGTGCCAGCAGCGGACAGGGAAATCCCAATCAGCCCCAGCATTTT. Amino acid sequence: CASSGQGNPNQPQHF.

This chain links TRBV6-5 with TRBJ1-5, with D possibly matching TRBD1 (5 bases). The CDR3 extends over 14 amino acids. Germline V lookup: CDR1 MNHEY, CDR2 SVGAGI. V was clipped by 5 bases and J by 0 bases, with 8 bases between them. The CDR3 region has the DNA TGTGCCAGCAGTCTCGACAGTAGCAATCAGCCCCAGCATTTT. Protein: CASSLDSSNQPQHF.

The chain is built from TRBV9 and TRBJ1-3; possibly TRBD1 for D (5 bases). Germline CDR1 is SGDLS and CDR2 is YYNGEE. The germline V and J ends were trimmed by 3 bases and 2 bases, with 12 bases remaining between them. The CDR3 runs to 15 residues. The CDR3 loop reads CASSEPPGAGNTIYF. The CDR3 coding sequence is TGTGCCAGCAGCGAACCACCGGGGGCTGGAAACACCATATATTTT.

The chain carries TRBV7-6 and TRBJ2-3; no definite D call. CDR3 length: 14 amino acids. CDR1 is SGHVS and CDR2 is FNYEAQ in the germline V gene. V lost 3 bases and J lost 2, with 9 bases in between. CDR3 bases: TGTGCCAGCAGCTTTGCACTGATCACAGATACGCAGTATTTT. Residues: CASSFALITDTQYF.

This clone has only a few counts. The J gene is TRBJ2-7, the V gene TRBV5-6; D is unclear. CDR1 and CDR2 from the germline V gene are SGHDT and YYEEEE. The CDR3 is made up of 12 amino acids. With 4 bases removed from V and 3 bases from J, the gap between germline ends came to 8 bases. The CDR3 here is CASSLYNYEQYF. The CDR3 coding sequence is TGTGCCAGCAGCCTCTATAACTACGAGCAGTACTTC.

The rearrangement uses TRBV11-2 and TRBJ2-3; 9 bases fit TRBD2. From germline, CDR1 is SGHAT and CDR2 FQNNGV. V shed 6 bases, J shed 3 bases, and the junction held 7 bases outside the gene matches. This CDR3 region has 15 residues. For the CDR3, the DNA is TGTGCCAGCAGTCAAAGACTAGCGGCGACAGATACGCAGTATTTT. It translates to CASSQRLAATDTQYF.

The genes are TRBV5-1 and TRBJ2-5; 8 bases map to TRBD2. J was trimmed by 2 bases and V by 4 bases; bases with no gene match: 7. The CDR3 covers 15 residues. The germline V gene has CDR1 SGHRS and CDR2 YFSETQ. The CDR3 is CASSVSGSKQETQYF. The CDR3 region has the DNA TGCGCCAGCAGCGTAAGCGGGAGTAAGCAAGAGACCCAGTACTTC.

Within the sample, this clone is medium-sized. The chain combines TRBV9 with TRBJ2-1; no definite D call. Germline V gene lookup returns CDR1 SGDLS and CDR2 YYNGEE. The V and J ends lost 4 bases and 0 bases respectively, with 14 bases between them. The CDR3 extends over 16 amino acids. CDR3 sequence: CASSPSGSSSYNEQFF. The CDR3 coding sequence is TGTGCCAGCAGCCCCAGTGGGTCTAGCTCCTACAATGAGCAGTTCTTC.

The chain uses TRBV6-5 and TRBJ2-7, with 8 bases aligning to TRBD2. CDR1 and CDR2 from the germline V gene are MNHEY and SVGAGI. This CDR3 has 14 amino acids. The ends lost 7 bases at V and 0 bases at J; junction bases unmatched: 5. The CDR3 sequence is CASTGRGNSYEQYF. The CDR3 nucleotides are TGTGCCAGCACCGGGAGGGGGAACTCCTACGAGCAGTACTTC.

A few counts support this clone. The chain recombines TRBV14 with TRBJ2-3; TRBD2 aligns across 8 bases. CDR1 is SGHDN and CDR2 is FVKESK in the germline V gene. The CDR3 spans 15 residues. V lost 4 bases, J lost 2 bases, and 5 bases stayed unmatched. CDR3 sequence (DNA): TGTGCCAGCAGCCTCCGACTAGCGATCACAGATACGCAGTATTTT. Amino acid sequence: CASSLRLAITDTQYF. The full variable domain, completed using reference TRBV14 and TRBJ2-3, is EAGVTQFPSHSVIEKGQTVTLRCDPISGHDNLYWYRRVMGKEIKFLLHFVKESKQDESGMPNNRFLAERTGGTYSTLKVQPAELEDSGVYFCASSLRLAITDTQYFGPGTRLTVL.

The chain carries TRBV18 and TRBJ2-3, with D perhaps given as TRBD1 or TRBD2 (6 bases each). This CDR3 spans 15 amino acids. Trimming left V 4 bases short and J 5 bases short, with 16 bases between. Germline CDR1 reads KGHSH; CDR2 reads LQKENI. CDR3 in amino acids: CASSLMAGEEDTQYF. CDR3 DNA: TGTGCCAGCTCACTAATGGCAGGGGAGGAAGATACGCAGTATTTT. Drawing the rest from reference TRBV18 and TRBJ2-3, the complete variable domain is NAGVMQNPRHLVRRRGQEARLRCSPMKGHSHVYWYRQLPEEGLKFMVYLQKENIIDESGMPKERFSAEFPKEGPSILRIQQVVRGDSAAYFCASSLMAGEEDTQYFGPGTRLTVL.

The chain couples TRBV14 to TRBJ2-7; D is possibly TRBD1 or TRBD2 (6 bases each). The V gene's germline CDR1 is SGHDN and CDR2 FVKESK. Deletions cut 4 bases from V and 5 bases from J, with 18 bases between. The CDR3 length is 15 residues. CDR3 DNA: TGTGCCAGCAGCCGGTCACAGGGAAGGGGGGACGAGCAGTACTTC. Residues: CASSRSQGRGDEQYF.

The genes are TRBV6-5 and TRBJ1-2; 11 positions match TRBD1. V shed 8 bases and J 8 bases; nucleotides not matched to a gene: 13. In germline, CDR1 is MNHEY, CDR2 SVGAGI. The CDR3 contains 15 residues. The CDR3 loop is CASLARTGGNRGYTF. CDR3 nucleotide sequence: TGTGCCAGCCTAGCTCGGACAGGGGGCAACAGGGGCTACACCTTC.

The CDR3 reads CAWSVLGQGNYEQYF. CDR3 DNA: TGTGCCTGGAGTGTCCTTGGACAGGGAAACTACGAGCAGTACTTC. This rearrangement joins TRBV30 to TRBJ2-7; TRBD1 matches 8 bases. Trimming removed 0 bases from V and 3 bases from J; junction bases left unmatched: 7. The germline CDR1 and CDR2 sequences are GTSNPN and SVGIG (reference sequence). The CDR3 consists of 15 residues.